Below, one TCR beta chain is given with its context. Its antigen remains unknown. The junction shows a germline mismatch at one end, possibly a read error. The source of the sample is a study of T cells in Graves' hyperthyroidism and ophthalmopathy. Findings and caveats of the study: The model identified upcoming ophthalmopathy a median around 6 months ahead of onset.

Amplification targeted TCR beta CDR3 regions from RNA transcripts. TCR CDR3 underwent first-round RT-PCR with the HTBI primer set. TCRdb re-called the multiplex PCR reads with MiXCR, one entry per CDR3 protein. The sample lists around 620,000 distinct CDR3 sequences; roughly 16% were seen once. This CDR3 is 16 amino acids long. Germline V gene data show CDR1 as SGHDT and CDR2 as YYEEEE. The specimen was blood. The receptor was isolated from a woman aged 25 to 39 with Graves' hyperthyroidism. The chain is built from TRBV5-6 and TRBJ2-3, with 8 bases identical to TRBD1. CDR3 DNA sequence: TGTGCCAGCAGCTTGTTCGCAGGGGGCGTCACAGATACGCGGTATTTT. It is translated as CASSLFAGGVTDTRYF. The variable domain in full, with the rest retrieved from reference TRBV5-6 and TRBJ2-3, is DAGVTQSPTHLIKTRGQQVTLRCSPKSGHDTVSWYQQALGQGPQFIFQYYEEEERQRGNFPDRFSGHQFPNYSSELNVNALLLGDSALYLCASSLFAGGVTDTRYFGPGTRLTVL.